The rows below give T cell receptor beta chains drawn from one sample of a study of blood T cell repertoires in COVID-19. The protocol was immunoSEQ multiplex PCR, while the TCRdb copy is restricted to in-frame clones and leaves out a portion. The data contain about 90,000 clones, approximately 86% of them singletons. Sample: peripheral blood. These receptors originate from a middle-aged man with acute or convalescent COVID-19. Each CDR3 is given with its conserved first and last residue. Each record gives: clone size, V gene, D gene, J gene, CDR3 DNA, CDR3 protein. The D gene is left open where the match is weak. Size is stated for part of the rows, as once, few or many counts, or as a class when the clone is expanded.

>-|TRBV4-1|-|TRBJ2-5
TGCGCCAGCAGCCGAGCGGGTGGAGAGACCCAGTACTTC
CASSRAGGETQYF
>-|TRBV7-9|-|TRBJ2-1
TGTGCCAGCAGTCCCGATGCGGGGAGCTCCTACAATGAGCAGTTCTTC
CASSPDAGSSYNEQFF
>few|TRBV6-4|TRBD2|TRBJ2-1
TGTGCCAGCAGTCCAGGACTAGCGAACTACAATGAGCAGTTCTTC
CASSPGLANYNEQFF
>-|TRBV20-1|TRBD2|TRBJ2-3
TGCAGTGCTAGTGTGGCTAGCGGGAGTTGGGATACGCAGTATTTT
CSASVASGSWDTQYF
>medium-sized|TRBV7-9|-|TRBJ2-7
TGTGCCAGCAGCCGCACGAATAATACTAGCTCCTACGAGCAGTACTTC
CASSRTNNTSSYEQYF
>-|TRBV11-2|TRBD1|TRBJ1-1
TGTGCCAGCAGCCCAGACCGGACAGGGATTTTCGAAGCTTTCTTT
CASSPDRTGIFEAFF
>-|TRBV3-1/TRBV3-2|TRBD2|TRBJ2-5
TGTGCCAGCAGCGGGAGTTGGACTAGCGGGGGGAAAGAAGAGACCCAGTACTTC
CASSGSWTSGGKEETQYF
>-|TRBV27|TRBD1|TRBJ1-5
TGTGCCAGCAGTCTCGGGACAGGGAATCAGCCCCAGCATTTT
CASSLGTGNQPQHF
>-|TRBV5-6|-|TRBJ1-6
TGTGCCAGCAGCCGTTCCGTAATGGAGGTTAATTCACCCCTCCACTTT
CASSRSVMEVNSPLHF
>-|TRBV4-1|TRBD2|TRBJ2-5
TGCGCCAGCAGCCGAAGACTAGCGTCGGAGACCCAGTACTTC
CASSRRLASETQYF
>-|TRBV30|TRBD1|TRBJ1-2
TGTGCCTGGAGTCCCGGACAGGGCCCATATGGCTACACCTTC
CAWSPGQGPYGYTF
>-|TRBV5-1|-|TRBJ1-1
TGCGCCAGCAGTCGTACAACTACTACGAACACTGAAGCTTTCTTT
CASSRTTTTNTEAFF
>-|TRBV23-1|-|TRBJ2-4
TGCGCCAGCAGTCAATCTTGGGGTGACAGGTACATTCAGTACTTC
CASSQSWGDRYIQYF
>-|TRBV5-4|-|TRBJ2-5
TGTGCCAGCAGCTTGCGGGGGAGCCAAGAGACCCAGTACTTC
CASSLRGSQETQYF
>-|TRBV28|-|TRBJ1-1
TGTGCCAGCAGCTTCCGACAGGTCCCTGAAGCTTTCTTT
CASSFRQVPEAFF
>-|TRBV3-1/TRBV3-2|-|TRBJ2-2
TGTGCCAGCAGCCAAGTGGCTGGCGGGGAGCTGTTTTTT
CASSQVAGGELFF
>-|TRBV28|TRBD1|TRBJ1-1
TGTGCCAGCAGCCTGACAGGGGGCTTTGAAGCTTTCTTT
CASSLTGGFEAFF
>-|TRBV11-2|TRBD2|TRBJ2-5
TGTGCCAGCAGCTTAGGGGCCAGCGGGGGGCACCAAGAGACCCAGTACTTC
CASSLGASGGHQETQYF
>-|TRBV2|TRBD1|TRBJ1-1
TGTGCCAGCACCAGACAGGGGAACACTGAAGCTTTCTTT
CASTRQGNTEAFF
>-|TRBV4-2|-|TRBJ2-7
TGTGCCAGCAGCTTGGGAGGTCAGGGCTCCTACGAGCAGTACTTC
CASSLGGQGSYEQYF
>-|TRBV7-7|TRBD2|TRBJ2-1
TGTGCCAGCAGCCCCTACCCTAGCGGGTCCTACAATGAGCAGTTCTTC
CASSPYPSGSYNEQFF
>few|TRBV18|-|TRBJ1-2
TGTGCCAGCTCACCAACAGGCCTCTATGGCTACACCTTC
CASSPTGLYGYTF
>-|TRBV19|TRBD1|TRBJ1-1
TGTGCCAGTAGTCCTCGGACAGGGACGAACACTGAAGCTTTCTTT
CASSPRTGTNTEAFF
>-|TRBV7-8|TRBD2|TRBJ2-7
TGTGCCAGCAGCTTAGGGGCCCCTAGCGGGAGCTCCCACGAGCAGTACTTC
CASSLGAPSGSSHEQYF
>-|TRBV6-2/TRBV6-3|TRBD1|TRBJ1-1
TGTGCCAGCAGTCGACAGGGGGTGGACACTGAAGCTTTCTTT
CASSRQGVDTEAFF
>-|TRBV9|TRBD2|TRBJ2-2
TGTGCCAGCAGCCTCCTGGGACTAGCGGGAGTCTCCGGGGAGCTGTTTTTT
CASSLLGLAGVSGELFF
>-|TRBV6-6|-|TRBJ2-1
TGTGCCAGCAACACAGACTCCTACAATGAGCAGTTCTTC
CASNTDSYNEQFF
>once|TRBV7-9|TRBD1|TRBJ2-1
TGTGCCAGCAGCGAAAGCCAGGGGGCAAATGAGCAGTTCTTC
CASSESQGANEQFF
>-|TRBV6-5|TRBD1|TRBJ1-1
TGTGCCAGCAGTTCCGGACAGGGAGTCACTGAAGCTTTCTTT
CASSSGQGVTEAFF